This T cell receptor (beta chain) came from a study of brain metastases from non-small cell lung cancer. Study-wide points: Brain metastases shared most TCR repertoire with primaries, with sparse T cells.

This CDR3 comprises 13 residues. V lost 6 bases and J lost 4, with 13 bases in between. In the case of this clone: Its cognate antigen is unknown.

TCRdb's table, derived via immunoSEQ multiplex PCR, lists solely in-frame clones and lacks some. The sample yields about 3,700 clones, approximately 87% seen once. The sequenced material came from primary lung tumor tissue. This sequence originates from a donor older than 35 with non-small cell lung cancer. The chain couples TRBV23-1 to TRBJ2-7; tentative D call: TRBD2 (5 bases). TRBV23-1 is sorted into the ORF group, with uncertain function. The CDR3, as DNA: TGCGCCAGCAGCCCGGCGGGCAGGTACGAGCAGTACTTC. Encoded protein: CASSPAGRYEQYF.